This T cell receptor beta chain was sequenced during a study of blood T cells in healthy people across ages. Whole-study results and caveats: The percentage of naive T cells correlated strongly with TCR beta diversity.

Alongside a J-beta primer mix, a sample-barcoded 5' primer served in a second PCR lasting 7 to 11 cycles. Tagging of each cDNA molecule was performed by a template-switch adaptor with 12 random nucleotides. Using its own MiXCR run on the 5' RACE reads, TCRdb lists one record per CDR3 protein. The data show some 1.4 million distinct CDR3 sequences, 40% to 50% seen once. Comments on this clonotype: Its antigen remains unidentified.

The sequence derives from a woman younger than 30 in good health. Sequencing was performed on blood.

The CDR3 here is CASSRGRTGGSYEQYF. The CDR3, as DNA: TGTGCCAGCAGTAGAGGCAGGACAGGGGGCTCCTACGAGCAGTACTTC. The chain employs TRBV2 and TRBJ2-7; 10 bases fit TRBD1. The CDR3 has 16 amino acids. With 5 bases clipped from V and 0 bases from J, the junction kept 7 bases outside the gene matches. Per the germline V gene, CDR1 is SNHLY and CDR2 is FYNNEI.